This is a list of T cell receptor beta chains from one sample in a study of cytomegalovirus exposure and HLA in healthy donors. Repertoires were generated with immunoSEQ multiplex PCR, while TCRdb's copy carries only in-frame clones and drops some. The data show about 93,000 clones, roughly 78% seen once. Source material: PBMCs. These receptors were collected from a man aged 30 to 45 in good health and CMV-seronegative. The CDR3 runs from the conserved cysteine through the conserved F or W. The order of the fields is J gene, D gene, clone size, V gene, CDR3 protein, CDR3 DNA. The D gene is left open where the match is weak. A clone size is listed for some rows: how often the clone was seen (once, few, many), or a class if it is expanded.

TRBJ2-5 NA NA TRBV6-5 CASRSPGETQYF TGTGCCAGCAGGTCCCCGGGGGAGACCCAGTACTTC
TRBJ1-1 NA few TRBV19 CASRSMRAGYTEAFF TGTGCCAGTAGATCCATGCGTGCGGGCTACACTGAAGCTTTCTTT
TRBJ2-1 TRBD2 NA TRBV5-5 CASSWGGENEQFF TGTGCCAGCAGCTGGGGGGGGGAAAATGAGCAGTTCTTC
TRBJ2-5 TRBD2 NA TRBV5-6 CASSRNVIAGETQYF TGTGCCAGCAGCCGTAATGTGATAGCGGGGGAGACCCAGTACTTC
TRBJ1-4 NA NA TRBV2 CASSADGGDEKLFF TGTGCCAGCAGTGCGGACGGGGGTGATGAAAAACTGTTTTTT
TRBJ2-5 TRBD2 NA TRBV7-6 CASSPTSFQETQYF TGTGCCAGCAGCCCGACTAGCTTTCAAGAGACCCAGTACTTC
TRBJ1-5 TRBD1 few TRBV14 CASTPGTGKIQPQHF TGTGCCAGCACCCCAGGGACAGGGAAAATTCAGCCCCAGCATTTT
TRBJ1-2 NA NA TRBV6-5 CASSYDTNYGYTF TGTGCCAGCAGTTACGACACAAACTATGGCTACACCTTC
TRBJ1-3 NA NA TRBV7-6 CASSLGTGTNQGNTIYF TGTGCCAGCAGCTTAGGGACCGGGACAAACCAAGGAAACACCATATATTTT
TRBJ1-6 NA NA TRBV28 CASTKGGFNSPLHF TGTGCCAGCACAAAGGGGGGGTTTAATTCACCCCTCCACTTT
TRBJ1-1 NA once TRBV7-9 CASSWLANTEAFF TGTGCCAGCAGCTGGCTTGCGAACACTGAAGCTTTCTTT
TRBJ2-7 NA NA TRBV4-1 CASSRLQLSYEQYF TGCGCCAGCAGCCGACTTCAACTCTCCTACGAGCAGTACTTC
TRBJ2-3 TRBD2 NA TRBV9 CASSVTSGGAGTQYF TGTGCCAGCAGCGTAACTAGCGGGGGGGCGGGGACGCAGTATTTT
TRBJ2-7 NA NA TRBV5-8 CASSSRTGAYEQYF TGTGCCAGCAGCTCCCGGACGGGGGCCTACGAGCAGTACTTC
TRBJ2-1 NA NA TRBV18 CASSPLGNEQFF TGTGCCAGCTCACCTCTAGGCAATGAGCAGTTCTTC
TRBJ1-1 NA NA TRBV5-4 CASSSRSNSRDTEAFF TGTGCCAGCAGCTCCCGATCGAATTCTAGAGACACTGAAGCTTTCTTT
TRBJ1-1 NA NA TRBV19 CASSIGGNTEAFF TGTGCCAGTAGTATCGGGGGGAACACTGAAGCTTTCTTT
TRBJ2-7 NA NA TRBV6-5 CASNPRRGFYEQYF TGTGCCAGCAACCCCCGAAGGGGCTTCTACGAGCAGTACTTC
TRBJ2-5 NA NA TRBV5-1 CASSLTTEEDGQYF TGCGCCAGCAGCTTGACAACTGAGGAAGATGGGCAGTACTTC
TRBJ2-1 TRBD2 NA TRBV27 CASSPRLAGAGREQFF TGTGCCAGCAGTCCCCGACTAGCGGGAGCTGGTCGTGAGCAGTTCTTC
TRBJ2-5 NA NA TRBV7-8 CASSRRPAVQETQYF TGTGCCAGCAGCCGGCGACCAGCGGTACAAGAGACCCAGTACTTC
TRBJ2-7 TRBD1 NA TRBV28 CASSSRDRGYEQYF TGTGCCAGCAGTTCTCGGGACAGGGGCTACGAGCAGTACTTC
TRBJ2-7 NA NA TRBV6-1 CASSESPQGWEYF TGTGCCAGCAGTGAGTCCCCACAGGGCTGGGAGTACTTC
TRBJ2-3 TRBD2 NA TRBV6-4 CASSGLAGSGADTQYF TGTGCCAGCAGTGGACTAGCGGGATCGGGCGCAGATACGCAGTATTTT
TRBJ1-5 NA once TRBV10-1 CASSDKARGVRVQPQHF TGCGCCAGCAGTGATAAGGCGCGTGGGGTGAGGGTTCAGCCCCAGCATTTT
TRBJ2-1 NA NA TRBV6-4 CASSYRDKDEQFF TGTGCCAGCAGTTACAGGGATAAGGATGAGCAGTTCTTC
TRBJ2-2 NA NA TRBV19 CASSMRTARAGELFF TGTGCCAGTAGTATGAGGACAGCGAGGGCCGGGGAGCTGTTTTTT
TRBJ1-1 NA NA TRBV18 CASSPNYSSLNTEAFF TGTGCCAGCTCACCAAATTATAGTAGCTTGAACACTGAAGCTTTCTTT
TRBJ2-7 TRBD2 NA TRBV4-3 CASSQGSGGTYEQYF TGCGCCAGCAGCCAAGGGAGCGGGGGGACCTACGAGCAGTACTTC